This entry lists 23 T cell receptor beta chains sequenced from one sample in a study of blood T cell repertoires in COVID-19. The assay was immunoSEQ multiplex PCR, and TCRdb's table has in-frame clones only and misses some. There are 110,000 to 150,000 clones in the sample; approximately 88% occur only once, and around 1.9% lies in the top ten. Sequenced: peripheral blood. These receptors all come from a man aged 65 to 79 with acute or convalescent COVID-19.

The genes are TRBV12-3 or TRBV12-4 and TRBJ2-5, with D perhaps matching TRBD2 (6 bases). Trimming removed 6 bases at V and 1 base at J, with 9 bases between. The CDR3 is 13 residues long. This CDR3 is CASSLTSQETQYF. The CDR3 DNA sequence: TGTGCCAGCAGCCTGACTAGCCAAGAGACCCAGTACTTC.

This chain connects TRBV3-1 (or the pseudogene TRBV3-2) to TRBJ2-1; the match to TRBD1 covers 7 bases. V trimming: 4 bases; J trimming: 0 bases; junction bases outside the gene matches: 3. Germline CDR1 LGHDT, CDR2 YNNKEL (reference sequence). The CDR3 covers 15 residues. CDR3 loop: CASSPSGGSYNEQFF. CDR3 nucleotides: TGTGCCAGCAGCCCTTCAGGGGGCTCCTACAATGAGCAGTTCTTC.

The V call is TRBV19, the J call TRBJ1-1; D perhaps matches TRBD1 (5 bases). V was shortened by 8 bases and J by 5 bases, with 9 bases between the two germline ends. Germline CDR1 and CDR2: LNHDA and SQIVND (reference sequence). The CDR3 has 11 amino acids. In DNA form, the CDR3 reads TGTGCCAGTGGGGGGAGAACTGAAGCTTTCTTT. This translates into CASGGRTEAFF.

This sequence joins TRBV4-1 and TRBJ2-3; TRBD1 matches 12 bases. The CDR3 spans 16 residues. V dropped 4 bases and J dropped 4; count of bases not matched to a gene: 6. Germline CDR1 is MGHRA and CDR2 is YSYEKL. CDR3 amino acids: CASSRPGTGGADTQYF. In nucleotides, the CDR3 is TGCGCCAGCAGCCGACCCGGGACAGGGGGCGCAGATACGCAGTATTTT.

V is TRBV24-1 and J is TRBJ2-2, with TRBD2 matching over 7 bases. The V gene's germline CDR1 is KGHDR and CDR2 SFDVKD. V shed 1 base and J 3 bases; nucleotides not matched to a gene: 4. The CDR3 totals 16 residues. CDR3 in amino acids: CATSDFRAGDTGELFF. Written as DNA, the CDR3 is TGTGCCACCAGTGATTTCAGGGCGGGGGACACCGGGGAGCTGTTTTTT.

The chain has TRBV5-8 and TRBJ2-5, with 9 bases aligning to TRBD1. The CDR3 sequence is 17 residues long. V trimming: 3 bases; J trimming: 6 bases; junction bases outside the gene matches: 15. Germline loops: CDR1 SGHTS, CDR2 YDEGEE. Here the CDR3 reads CASSSPLSTGGGKTQYF. DNA for the CDR3: TGTGCCAGCAGCTCTCCGCTGTCGACAGGGGGTGGGAAGACCCAGTACTTC.

The V call is TRBV30, the J call TRBJ2-4; TRBD2 agrees at 8 bases. Germline-derived CDR1 and CDR2 are GTSNPN and SVGIG (reference sequence). The CDR3 has 15 amino acids. V lost 5 bases, J lost 1 base, and 7 bases stayed unmatched. The CDR3 sequence is CAWAGGEFAKNIQYF. The DNA for the CDR3 is TGTGCCTGGGCCGGGGGGGAGTTTGCCAAAAACATTCAGTACTTC.

This clone has just a few counts. V usage is TRBV25-1 and J usage is TRBJ1-2; TRBD1 matches 7 bases. V shed 6 bases, J shed 7 bases, and the junction held 11 bases outside the gene matches. The germline V gene has CDR1 MGHDK and CDR2 SYGVNS. The CDR3 extends over 14 amino acids. In DNA, the CDR3 is TGTGCCAGCAGCTCAGGGGGGAGGAGGAGTGGCTACACCTTC. Its translation: CASSSGGRRSGYTF.

The count of this clone is one. This chain links TRBV7-9 with TRBJ2-7; D is unclear. This CDR3 spans 14 amino acids. Trimming removed 5 bases at V and 2 bases at J, with 13 bases between. CDR1 and CDR2 from the germline V gene are SEHNR and FQNEAQ (reference sequence). CDR3 protein: CASSHGSSTYEQYF. For the CDR3, the DNA is TGTGCCAGCAGCCACGGGTCCTCCACCTACGAGCAGTACTTC.

This rearrangement joins TRBV27 to TRBJ1-4, with D possibly matching TRBD1 (6 bases). The V gene's germline CDR1 is MNHEY and CDR2 SMNVEV (reference sequence). The CDR3 contains 19 residues. V was clipped by 4 bases and J by 0 bases, with 21 bases between them. The CDR3 loop is CASSSKSADSLATNEKLFF. CDR3 nucleotide sequence: TGTGCCAGCAGTTCCAAAAGCGCGGACAGCCTTGCAACTAATGAAAAACTGTTTTTT.

The CDR3 here is CARSQGAYSNQPQHF. The CDR3 DNA follows: TGTGCCAGGTCACAGGGAGCGTATAGCAATCAGCCCCAGCATTTT. V gene TRBV19 combines with J gene TRBJ1-5; TRBD1 might be the D (6 bases). The CDR3 runs 15 residues. The V end lost 9 bases, the J end lost 0 bases, and 15 bases lay between the germline ends. Germline V gene sequence: CDR1 LNHDA, CDR2 SQIVND (reference sequence).

V and J are TRBV6-5 and TRBJ2-2; D may be TRBD1 (5 bases). The germline gives CDR1 MNHEY, CDR2 SVGAGI. CDR3 size: 14 residues. The germline V and J ends were trimmed by 0 bases and 7 bases, with 9 bases remaining between them. The CDR3 nucleotides read TGTGCCAGCAGTTACTCGCAGGGTATCGGGGAGCTGTTTTTT. Protein sequence: CASSYSQGIGELFF.

This clone was counted once. The CDR3 nucleotides read TGTGCCATCACTAATGGACTTTACAATGAGCAGTTCTTC. It specifies CAITNGLYNEQFF. The V gene is TRBV10-3, the J gene TRBJ2-1, with D possibly matching TRBD2 (5 bases). The CDR3 runs 13 residues. Germline V lookup: CDR1 ENHRY, CDR2 SYGVKD. V dropped 7 bases and J dropped 4 bases, with 11 bases sitting between them.

The chain combines TRBV11-2 with TRBJ2-2, with D possibly matching TRBD2 (7 bases). Germline V gene data show CDR1 as SGHAT and CDR2 as FQNNGV. This CDR3 region has 15 residues. V gave up 5 bases and J gave up 6 bases, with 16 bases separating them. CDR3 protein: CASSHGGLNSGELFF. For the CDR3, the DNA is TGTGCCAGCAGCCACGGGGGGCTTAACTCCGGGGAGCTGTTTTTT.

The sample holds a few counts of this clone. This chain connects TRBV28 to TRBJ1-2; TRBD1 matches 9 bases. The CDR3 is made up of 15 amino acids. Germline loops: CDR1 MDHEN, CDR2 SYDVKM. V lost 8 bases, J lost 7 bases, and 14 bases stayed unmatched. This CDR3 reads CASRLRDRDLGGYTF. The CDR3 DNA reads as TGTGCCAGCCGGCTCCGGGACAGGGATTTGGGTGGCTACACCTTC.

V and J are TRBV6-5 and TRBJ2-7; a possible D gene is TRBD1 (5 bases). Germline CDR1 MNHEY, CDR2 SVGAGI. V was cut by 5 bases and J by 4 bases, with 18 bases left in between. The CDR3 runs to 15 residues. The CDR3 loop reads CASSKGLASAYEQYF. The DNA for the CDR3 is TGTGCCAGCAGTAAGGGGTTAGCAAGTGCGTACGAGCAGTACTTC.

A single count supports this clone. One end of the junction fails to match germline, which may point to a read error. The rearrangement uses TRBV28 and TRBJ1-5; no clear D gene. This CDR3 spans 11 amino acids. Germline loops: CDR1 MDHEN, CDR2 SYDVKM. This CDR3 reads CASASTQPQHF. CDR3 in DNA: TGTGCCAGCGCTAGCACTCAGCCCCAGCATTTT.

The chain combines TRBV6-1 with TRBJ1-4; no definite D call. With 1 base removed from V and 13 bases from J, the gap between germline ends came to 13 bases. The CDR3 is made up of 13 amino acids. Germline V lookup: CDR1 MNHNS, CDR2 SASEGT. The CDR3 DNA reads as TGTGCCAGCAGTGAAGGGTGGGCGTTGGGACTGTTTTTT. It encodes CASSEGWALGLFF.

The chain carries TRBV5-1 and TRBJ2-7; weak D call: TRBD2 (5 bases). This CDR3 is built from 16 residues. Germline V gives CDR1 SGHRS, CDR2 YFSETQ. V lost 3 bases and J 1 base, leaving 17 bases between the germline ends. The DNA for the CDR3 is TGCGCCAGCAGCTCAGGCCCAGAGGGTGGTTCCTACGAGCAGTACTTC. Amino acid sequence: CASSSGPEGGSYEQYF.

The count of this clone is one. The V and J genes are TRBV13 and TRBJ2-1; 10 positions agree with TRBD1. Germline values: CDR1 PRHDT, CDR2 FYEKMQ (reference sequence). The V gene end was trimmed by 1 base and the J gene end by 5 bases; junction bases not matched to a gene: 11. The CDR3 extends over 18 amino acids. In nucleotides, the CDR3 is TGTGCCAGCAGCTTAGTGGGGACGACAGGGGGCGACGACAATGAGCAGTTCTTC. Translation gives CASSLVGTTGGDDNEQFF.

The V and J genes are TRBV5-1 and TRBJ2-3, with unresolved D. The V gene's germline CDR1 is SGHRS and CDR2 YFSETQ. The CDR3 is made up of 15 amino acids. V was pared by 0 bases and J by 2 bases, with 10 bases between. CDR3 sequence reads: CASSLGRRATDTQYF. CDR3 DNA sequence: TGCGCCAGCAGCTTGGGGCGGCGCGCCACAGATACGCAGTATTTT.

The chain combines TRBV9 with TRBJ2-1; 11 nucleotides match TRBD2. Germline V CDR1 and CDR2: SGDLS, YYNGEE. The CDR3 contains 16 residues. V was clipped by 3 bases and J by 3 bases; unmatched bases: 5. In nucleotides, the CDR3 is TGTGCCAGCAGCGCCCCCGGGACTAGCGGCTACAATGAGCAGTTCTTC. Residues: CASSAPGTSGYNEQFF. Combining the CDR3 with reference TRBV9 and TRBJ2-1 gives the whole variable domain DSGVTQTPKHLITATGQRVTLRCSPRSGDLSVYWYQQSLDQGLQFLIQYYNGEERAKGNILERFSAQQFPDLHSELNLSSLELGDSALYFCASSAPGTSGYNEQFFGPGTRLTVL.

The chain has TRBV5-1 and TRBJ2-4; 7 bases align to TRBD1. The V gene's germline CDR1 is SGHRS and CDR2 YFSETQ. The CDR3 runs 13 residues. With 0 bases clipped from V and 6 bases from J, the junction kept 0 bases outside the gene matches. This chain's CDR3 is CASSLGQGNIQYF. In nucleotides, the CDR3 is TGCGCCAGCAGCTTGGGACAGGGAAACATTCAGTACTTC.